This TCR beta chain was captured by sequencing in a study of T cell responses to AZD1222 COVID-19 vaccine (dated by TCRdb to the early 2020s). About the investigation overall: TCR sequencing covered 233 trial participants: about 210 given two doses of AZD1222 and approximately 26 given two doses of MenACWY control vaccine. Trial participants were enrolled by age into subgroups of 18-55, 56-69 and 70-plus years, and roughly 160, 29 and 62 TCR-sequenced participants, respectively, were included in these subgroups.

About this clone itself: The target of this receptor is not known. Per-base qualities were not stored, and no clone one base away is much larger.

The paper as a whole reports these results and caveats: Epitopes outside the regions mutated in the B.1.351 and B.1.1.7 variants were reportedly recognized by nearly half of the unique spike-specific TCRs. Conclusions about previously exposed vaccinees are limited because only 5 or 6 AZD1222 recipients were SARS-CoV-2 seropositive at baseline. Because no samples from the day 14 peak response were available, repertoires could be characterized only after the peak T cell response. After two AZD1222 doses, both the breadth and the depth of spike-specific TCRs were significantly higher than at day 0 and than in MenACWY recipients. In the small 56-69-year group, the increase in depth fell short of significance, most likely because of low power. The vaccine-associated CD4 TCRs covered the entire spike protein, and the dominant responses fell in regions 160-218 and 743-854. Most participants were white British and females outnumbered males, and the authors suggested that clonal diversity may have been underestimated.

The CDR3 regions of human TCRbeta chains were analyzed by immunosequencing. Per the original workflow: Repertoire TCRs were matched against a reference library of SARS-CoV-2-specific TCRs generated with the MIRA antigen-specificity platform. Breadth meant the fraction of unique TCRs that were SARS-CoV-2-associated, whereas depth meant the fraction of total T cells that were SARS-CoV-2-associated. Each spike-specific TCR was assigned to its reactive spike region and to a CD4 or CD8 class using the MIRA data. Log10-transformed breadth and depth values were compared by one-way ANOVA with Sidak's multiple comparisons tests. Sourced from immuneACCESS, this table was stored by TCRdb with only in-frame sequences that have V and J called. A share of the clones is absent; for the studies checked, an unresolved V gene accounts for under half, and the remainder has no known explanation. V and J calls and clone size are given by that table; D and trimming were obtained from the DNA. Across this sample there are about 76,000 clones, with roughly 80% seen only once. The ten largest clonotypes hold 25% to 30% of the sample.

From the cysteine up to the phenylalanine, the CDR3 has a length of 13 residues. Kept here is only the CDR3 DNA, which spans 39 bases and is read in frame from base 1. From the germline V gene (reference sequence), CDR1 is LNHDA and CDR2 is SQIVND. Compared with germline, V lacks 5 bases and J lacks 4 bases; bases without a gene match: 3. According to the study, the label for this sample's time point signals: about 28 days (+/-7) after the second vaccine dose. Sample treatment or condition, as interpreted from the label and publication: meningococcal conjugate vaccine given as trial control. Vaccinee samples were obtained from the UK trials COV001 and COV002, which included a single-blind randomized controlled phase 2/3 trial of AZD1222 (ChAdOx1 nCoV-19) in healthy adults. For TCRbeta chain sequencing, PBMC samples from trial participants were taken at day 0 and at day 28 after the second dose.

The chain was built from TRBV19 and TRBJ2-7, with 9 bases aligning to TRBD1. The clonotype originates from an adult who received the MenACWY meningococcal vaccine as a control. This specimen consisted of peripheral blood, obtained 28 days after the second dose of the MenACWY control vaccine. In nucleotides, the sequence is TGTGCCAGTAGTTCCGGACAGGGGTACGAGCAGTACTTC. Protein translation: CASSSGQGYEQYF.